One and the same sample provided the 7 T cell receptor beta chains below, sequenced in a study of cytomegalovirus exposure and HLA in healthy donors. Libraries were prepared by immunoSEQ multiplex PCR; TCRdb keeps only in-frame clonotypes and omits some of them. The sample lists about 220,000 clones; approximately 86% were seen once. The sequenced sample consisted of PBMCs. These receptors came from a woman aged 18-30 years in good health and CMV-seronegative.

The chain links TRBV10-3 to TRBJ2-7; a possible D gene is TRBD2 (5 bases). The CDR3 is made up of 12 amino acids. Germline assignment: CDR1 ENHRY and CDR2 SYGVKD. The V gene lost 9 bases and the J gene lost 1 base, with 10 bases spanning the gap. The CDR3 spells CAIGWRSYEQYF. The CDR3 bases are TGTGCCATAGGGTGGAGGTCCTACGAGCAGTACTTC.

The gene calls are TRBV9 and TRBJ1-1; 8 bases fit TRBD1. The CDR3 covers 15 residues. V shed 3 bases and J 4 bases; nucleotides not matched to a gene: 8. Germline assignment: CDR1 SGDLS and CDR2 YYNGEE. The CDR3 protein is CASSAIRQGPTEAFF. The DNA for the CDR3 is TGTGCCAGCAGCGCCATCCGACAGGGGCCCACTGAAGCTTTCTTT.

This chain connects TRBV4-3 to TRBJ1-4; possible D gene TRBD1, 5 bases. The germline V gene has CDR1 LGHNA and CDR2 YSLEER. The CDR3 consists of 16 residues. V lost 0 bases to trimming and J lost 8 bases, with 16 bases between them. DNA of the CDR3: TGCGCCAGCAGCCAAGAGAGGCTAGGTCGGGGGGAAAAACTGTTTTTT. Protein product: CASSQERLGRGEKLFF.

The chain carries TRBV7-8 and TRBJ2-5; no firm D call. V lost 4 bases and J lost 2, with 14 bases in between. Germline V gives CDR1 SGHVS, CDR2 FQNEAQ. The CDR3 is made up of 15 amino acids. The CDR3 region has the DNA TGTGCCAGCAGCTCCCATAGACTGGTTCAAGAGACCCAGTACTTC. Its protein product is CASSSHRLVQETQYF. The full variable domain, rest sourced from reference TRBV7-8 and TRBJ2-5, is GAGVSQSPRYKVAKRGQDVALRCDPISGHVSLFWYQQALGQGPEFLTYFQNEAQLDKSGLPSDRFFAERPEGSVSTLKIQRTQQEDSAVYLCASSSHRLVQETQYFGPGTRLLVL.

This chain connects TRBV6-4 to TRBJ2-5, with D maybe TRBD2 (5 bases). CDR3 length: 13 residues. V dropped 5 bases and J dropped 5 bases, with 12 bases sitting between them. Per the germline V gene, CDR1 is MRHNA and CDR2 is SNTAGT. The chain's CDR3 is CASSTRVGETQYF. In DNA form, the CDR3 reads TGTGCCAGCAGTACGCGGGTTGGGGAGACCCAGTACTTC.

This chain joins TRBV6-1 and TRBJ2-7; 9 bases align to TRBD1. CDR1 is MNHNS and CDR2 is SASEGT in the germline V gene. The V and J ends lost 4 bases and 5 bases, in that order; junction bases with no gene match: 6. The CDR3 covers 14 residues. CDR3 residues: CASSVPDRGHEQYF. Written as DNA, the CDR3 is TGTGCCAGCAGTGTTCCGGACAGGGGCCACGAGCAGTACTTC.

As concerns this clone: The junction differs from germline at one of its ends, possibly a read error. The chain couples TRBV7-7 to TRBJ2-1; no reliable D call. Germline lookup yields CDR1 SSHAT and CDR2 FNYEAQ (reference sequence). CDR3 length: 11 amino acids. The CDR3 spells CASSLLAEQFF. CDR3 nucleotides: TGTGCTAGCAGCTTACTTGCGGAGCAGTTCTTC.